These 7 T cell receptor beta chains were sequenced from one sample in a study of blood T cell repertoires in COVID-19. The data were produced by immunoSEQ multiplex PCR, yet TCRdb's version contains in-frame clones alone and is incomplete. The table lists about 69,000 clones, roughly three quarters of them singletons, with over 45% in the top ten. The sample was peripheral blood. Receptors originate from a human donor in a cohort sampled during active COVID-19.

This clone was seen only a few times. This chain connects TRBV5-1 to TRBJ1-1; possible D gene TRBD1, 5 bases. Germline V CDR1 and CDR2: SGHRS, YFSETQ. CDR3 length: 16 amino acids. V was shortened by 6 bases and J by 5 bases, with 23 bases between the two germline ends. The CDR3 is CASMSGPQTDWTEAFF. DNA of the CDR3: TGCGCCAGCATGTCCGGGCCTCAGACAGACTGGACTGAAGCTTTCTTT.

The rearrangement links TRBV9 to TRBJ1-1; tentative D call: TRBD1 (5 bases). Trimming cost V 0 bases and J 0 bases, with 15 bases left between them. Germline CDR1 is SGDLS and CDR2 is YYNGEE. This CDR3 is built from 17 residues. CDR3 coding DNA: TGTGCCAGCAGCGTAGGAATAGGGGCAGGGTTGAACACTGAAGCTTTCTTT. As protein: CASSVGIGAGLNTEAFF.

The CDR3 is CASSLFPGTVNQPQHF. The CDR3 nucleotides read TGCGCCAGCAGCCTATTTCCCGGGACAGTCAATCAGCCCCAGCATTTT. This rearrangement joins TRBV4-1 to TRBJ1-5, with 7 bases aligning to TRBD1. CDR1 is MGHRA, CDR2 YSYEKL, per germline. The length of the CDR3 is 16 residues. With V trimmed by 4 bases and J by 3 bases, 9 bases remained unmatched.

The J gene is TRBJ1-6, the V gene TRBV5-8; tentatively, D is TRBD1 (5 bases). Germline CDR1 reads SGHTS; CDR2 reads YDEGEE. V lost 4 bases and J lost 9, with 17 bases in between. There are 15 residues in the CDR3. The CDR3, as DNA: TGTGCCAGCAGCCGAGGCGGGGGGAACAGTTCACCCCTCCACTTT. As protein: CASSRGGGNSSPLHF.

A few counts support this clone. The chain employs TRBV13 and TRBJ1-1; 8 nucleotides line up with TRBD1. J lost 6 bases, V lost 4 bases, and 4 bases had no gene match. This CDR3 comprises 13 residues. Germline V lookup: CDR1 PRHDT, CDR2 FYEKMQ (reference sequence). The CDR3: CASSSDRAPEAFF. CDR3 DNA sequence: TGTGCCAGCAGCTCGGACAGGGCGCCTGAAGCTTTCTTT.

This chain joins TRBV30 and TRBJ2-7, with D perhaps TRBD1 (6 bases). CDR1 is GTSNPN and CDR2 is SVGIG in the germline V gene (reference sequence). The CDR3 loop spans 12 amino acids. V was shortened by 2 bases and J by 4 bases, with 9 bases between the two germline ends. CDR3 residues: CAWSHQGYEQYF. For the CDR3, the DNA is TGTGCCTGGAGTCATCAGGGGTACGAGCAGTACTTC. The full variable domain, rest sourced from reference TRBV30 and TRBJ2-7, is SQTIHQWPATLVQPVGSPLSLECTVEGTSNPNLYWYRQAAGRGLQLLFYSVGIGQISSEVPQNLSASRPQDRQFILSSKKLLLSDSGFYLCAWSHQGYEQYFGPGTRLTVT.

The genes are TRBV9 and TRBJ2-7; unclear D gene. V lost 0 bases to trimming and J lost 2 bases, with 12 bases between them. Per the germline V gene, CDR1 is SGDLS and CDR2 is YYNGEE. CDR3 length: 15 residues. CDR3 nucleotides: TGTGCCAGCAGCGTAGCCAGCGCCCCCGCCTACGAGCAGTACTTC. Protein product: CASSVASAPAYEQYF.